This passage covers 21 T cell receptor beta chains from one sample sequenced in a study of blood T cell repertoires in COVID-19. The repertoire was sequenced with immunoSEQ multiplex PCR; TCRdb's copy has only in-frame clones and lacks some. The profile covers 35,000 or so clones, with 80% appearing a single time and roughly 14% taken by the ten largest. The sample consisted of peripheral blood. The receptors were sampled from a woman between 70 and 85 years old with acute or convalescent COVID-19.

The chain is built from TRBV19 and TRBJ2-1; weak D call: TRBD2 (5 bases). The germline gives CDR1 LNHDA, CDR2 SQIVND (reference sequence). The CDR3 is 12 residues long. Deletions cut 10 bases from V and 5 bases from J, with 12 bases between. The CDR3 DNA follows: TGTGCCACTACTCGGGGAAACAATGAGCAGTTCTTC. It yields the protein CATTRGNNEQFF.

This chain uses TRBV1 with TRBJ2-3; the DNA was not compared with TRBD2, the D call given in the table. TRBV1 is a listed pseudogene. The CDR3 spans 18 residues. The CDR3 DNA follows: TGCACCAGCAGCCCCGGACTAGCGGAGTATGGTGGCACAGATACGCAGTATTTT. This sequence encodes CTSSPGLAEYGGTDTQYF.

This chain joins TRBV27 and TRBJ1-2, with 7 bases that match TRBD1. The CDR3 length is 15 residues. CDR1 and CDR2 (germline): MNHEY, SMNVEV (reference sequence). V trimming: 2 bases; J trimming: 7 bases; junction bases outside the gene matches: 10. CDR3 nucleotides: TGTGCCAGCAGTTTAGACGCCGGGTACAGGGGTGGCTACACCTTC. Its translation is CASSLDAGYRGGYTF.

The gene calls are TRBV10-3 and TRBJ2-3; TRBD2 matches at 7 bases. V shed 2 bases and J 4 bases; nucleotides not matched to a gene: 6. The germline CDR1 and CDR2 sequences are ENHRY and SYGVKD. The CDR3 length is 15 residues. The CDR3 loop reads CAISEKAGASDTQYF. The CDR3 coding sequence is TGTGCCATCAGTGAGAAGGCGGGAGCTTCAGATACGCAGTATTTT.

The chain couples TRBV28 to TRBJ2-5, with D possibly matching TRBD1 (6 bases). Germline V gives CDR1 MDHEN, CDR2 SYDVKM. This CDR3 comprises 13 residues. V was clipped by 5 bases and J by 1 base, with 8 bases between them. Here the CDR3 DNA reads TGTGCCAGCAGTGGGACACCCCAAGAGACCCAGTACTTC. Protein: CASSGTPQETQYF. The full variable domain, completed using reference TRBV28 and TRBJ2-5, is DVKVTQSSRYLVKRTGEKVFLECVQDMDHENMFWYRQDPGLGLRLIYFSYDVKMKEKGDIPEGYSVSREKKERFSLILESASTNQTSMYLCASSGTPQETQYFGPGTRLLVL.

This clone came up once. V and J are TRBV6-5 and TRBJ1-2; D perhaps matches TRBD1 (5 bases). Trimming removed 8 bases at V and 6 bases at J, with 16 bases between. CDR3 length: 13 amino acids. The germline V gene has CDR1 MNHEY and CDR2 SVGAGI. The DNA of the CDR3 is TGTGCCAGCGCCTGGGGGGACCAAAATGGCTACACCTTC. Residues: CASAWGDQNGYTF.

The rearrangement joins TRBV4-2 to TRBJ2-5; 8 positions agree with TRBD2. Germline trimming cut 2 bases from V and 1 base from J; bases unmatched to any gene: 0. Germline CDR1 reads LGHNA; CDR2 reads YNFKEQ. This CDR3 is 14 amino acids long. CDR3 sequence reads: CASSQTSGQETQYF. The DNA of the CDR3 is TGTGCCAGCAGCCAAACTAGCGGCCAAGAGACCCAGTACTTC.

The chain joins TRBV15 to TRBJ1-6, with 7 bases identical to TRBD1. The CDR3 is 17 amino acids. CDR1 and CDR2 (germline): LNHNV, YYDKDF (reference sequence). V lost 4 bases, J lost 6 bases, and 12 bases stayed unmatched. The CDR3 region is CATSTTLKGQINSPLHF. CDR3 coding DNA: TGTGCCACCAGCACAACTCTGAAGGGACAGATTAATTCACCCCTCCACTTT.

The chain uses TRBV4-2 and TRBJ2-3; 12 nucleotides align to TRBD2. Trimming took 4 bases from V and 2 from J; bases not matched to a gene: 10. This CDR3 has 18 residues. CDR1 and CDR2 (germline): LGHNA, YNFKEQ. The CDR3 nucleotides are TGTGCCAGCAGCCGTAGGTCACTAGCGGGGGGACACACAGATACGCAGTATTTT. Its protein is CASSRRSLAGGHTDTQYF.

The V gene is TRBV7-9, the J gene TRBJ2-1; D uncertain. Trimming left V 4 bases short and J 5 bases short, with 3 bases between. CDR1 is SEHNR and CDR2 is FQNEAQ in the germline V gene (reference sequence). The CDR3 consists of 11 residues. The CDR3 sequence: CASSYNNEQFF. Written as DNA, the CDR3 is TGTGCCAGCAGCTACAACAATGAGCAGTTCTTC.

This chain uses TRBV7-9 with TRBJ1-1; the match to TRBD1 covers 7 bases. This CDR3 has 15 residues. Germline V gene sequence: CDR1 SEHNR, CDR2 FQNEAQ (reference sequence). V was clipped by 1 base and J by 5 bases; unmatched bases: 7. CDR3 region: CASSLVSGGETEAFF. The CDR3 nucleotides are TGTGCCAGCAGCTTAGTTTCAGGGGGTGAGACTGAAGCTTTCTTT. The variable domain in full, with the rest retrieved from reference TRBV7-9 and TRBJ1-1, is DTGVSQNPRHKITKRGQNVTFRCDPISEHNRLYWYRQTLGQGPEFLTYFQNEAQLEKSRLLSDRFSAERPKGSFSTLEIQRTEQGDSAMYLCASSLVSGGETEAFFGQGTRLTVV.

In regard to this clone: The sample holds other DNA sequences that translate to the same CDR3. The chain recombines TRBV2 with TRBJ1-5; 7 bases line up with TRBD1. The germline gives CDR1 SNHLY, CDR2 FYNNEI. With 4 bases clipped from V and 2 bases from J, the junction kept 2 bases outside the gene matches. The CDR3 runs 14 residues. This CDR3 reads CASSGTGGNQPQHF. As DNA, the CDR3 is TGTGCCAGCAGTGGAACAGGGGGCAATCAGCCCCAGCATTTT.

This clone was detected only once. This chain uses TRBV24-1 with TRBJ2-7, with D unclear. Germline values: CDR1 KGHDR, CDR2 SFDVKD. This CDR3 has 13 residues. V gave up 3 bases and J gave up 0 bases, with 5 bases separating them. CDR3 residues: CATSDPRSYEQYF. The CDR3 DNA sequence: TGTGCCACCAGTGATCCCCGCTCCTACGAGCAGTACTTC.

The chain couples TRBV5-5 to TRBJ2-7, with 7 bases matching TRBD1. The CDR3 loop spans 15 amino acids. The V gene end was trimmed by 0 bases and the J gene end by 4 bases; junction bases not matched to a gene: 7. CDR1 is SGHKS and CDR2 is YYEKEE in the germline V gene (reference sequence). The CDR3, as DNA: TGTGCCAGCAGCTTGGCCTCGCAGGGGGTATACGAGCAGTACTTC. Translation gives CASSLASQGVYEQYF.

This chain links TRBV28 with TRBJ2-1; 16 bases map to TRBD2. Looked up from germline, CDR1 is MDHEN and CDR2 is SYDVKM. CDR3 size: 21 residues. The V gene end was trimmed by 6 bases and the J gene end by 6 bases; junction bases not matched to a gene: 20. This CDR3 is CASRYTLGLAGGLGNRNEQFF. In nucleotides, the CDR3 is TGTGCCAGCAGGTATACCTTGGGACTAGCGGGAGGGCTCGGTAACCGCAATGAGCAGTTCTTC.

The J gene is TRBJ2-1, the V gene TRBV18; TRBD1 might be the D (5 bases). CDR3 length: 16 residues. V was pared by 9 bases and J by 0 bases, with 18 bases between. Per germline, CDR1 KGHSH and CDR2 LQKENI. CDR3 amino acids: CASSRWGIDSYNEQFF. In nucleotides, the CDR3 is TGTGCCAGTTCTCGGTGGGGCATAGACTCCTACAATGAGCAGTTCTTC.

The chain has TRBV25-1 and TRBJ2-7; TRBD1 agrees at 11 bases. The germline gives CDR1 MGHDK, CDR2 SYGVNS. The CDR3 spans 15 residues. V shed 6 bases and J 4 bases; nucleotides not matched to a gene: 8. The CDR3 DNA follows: TGTGCCAGCAGCCCTCGTGGGACAGGGGGATACGAGCAGTACTTC. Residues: CASSPRGTGGYEQYF.

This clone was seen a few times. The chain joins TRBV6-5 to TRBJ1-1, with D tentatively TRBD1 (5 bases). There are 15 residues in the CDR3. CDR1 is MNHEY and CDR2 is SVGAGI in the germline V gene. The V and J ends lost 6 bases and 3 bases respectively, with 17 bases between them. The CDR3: CASRLQGVSDTEAFF. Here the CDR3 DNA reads TGTGCCAGCAGATTACAAGGGGTGTCGGACACTGAAGCTTTCTTT.

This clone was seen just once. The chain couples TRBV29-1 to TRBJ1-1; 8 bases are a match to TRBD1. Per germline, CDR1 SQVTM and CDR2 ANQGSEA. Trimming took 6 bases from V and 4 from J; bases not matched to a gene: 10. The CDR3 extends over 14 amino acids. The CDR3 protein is CSVRTGTLGTEAFF. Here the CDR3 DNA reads TGCAGCGTCCGGACAGGGACGTTGGGCACTGAAGCTTTCTTT.

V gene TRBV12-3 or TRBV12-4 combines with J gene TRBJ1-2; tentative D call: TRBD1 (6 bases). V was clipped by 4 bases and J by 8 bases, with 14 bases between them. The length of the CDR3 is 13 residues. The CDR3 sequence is CASSSDSARGYTF. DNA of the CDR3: TGTGCCAGCAGTTCGGACAGCGCGCGGGGCTACACCTTC.

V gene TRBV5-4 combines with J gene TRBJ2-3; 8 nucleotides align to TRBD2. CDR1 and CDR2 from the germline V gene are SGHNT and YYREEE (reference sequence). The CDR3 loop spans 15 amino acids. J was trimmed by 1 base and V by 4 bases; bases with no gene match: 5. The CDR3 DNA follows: TGTGCCAGCAGCCCCGCGACTAGCGGCACAGATACGCAGTATTTT. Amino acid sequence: CASSPATSGTDTQYF.